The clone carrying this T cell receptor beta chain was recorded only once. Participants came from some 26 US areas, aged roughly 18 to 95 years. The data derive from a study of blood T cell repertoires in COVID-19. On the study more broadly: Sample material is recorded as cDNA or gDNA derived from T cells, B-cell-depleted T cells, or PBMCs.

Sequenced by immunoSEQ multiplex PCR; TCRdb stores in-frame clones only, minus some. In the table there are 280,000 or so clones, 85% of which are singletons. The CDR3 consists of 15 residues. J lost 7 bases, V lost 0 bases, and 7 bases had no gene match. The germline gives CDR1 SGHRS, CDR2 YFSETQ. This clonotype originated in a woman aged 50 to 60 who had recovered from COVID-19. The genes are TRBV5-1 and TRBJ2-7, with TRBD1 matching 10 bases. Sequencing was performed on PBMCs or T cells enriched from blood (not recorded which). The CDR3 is CASSLDGTGAREQYF. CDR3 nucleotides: TGCGCCAGCAGCTTGGATGGGACAGGGGCGCGAGAGCAGTACTTC.